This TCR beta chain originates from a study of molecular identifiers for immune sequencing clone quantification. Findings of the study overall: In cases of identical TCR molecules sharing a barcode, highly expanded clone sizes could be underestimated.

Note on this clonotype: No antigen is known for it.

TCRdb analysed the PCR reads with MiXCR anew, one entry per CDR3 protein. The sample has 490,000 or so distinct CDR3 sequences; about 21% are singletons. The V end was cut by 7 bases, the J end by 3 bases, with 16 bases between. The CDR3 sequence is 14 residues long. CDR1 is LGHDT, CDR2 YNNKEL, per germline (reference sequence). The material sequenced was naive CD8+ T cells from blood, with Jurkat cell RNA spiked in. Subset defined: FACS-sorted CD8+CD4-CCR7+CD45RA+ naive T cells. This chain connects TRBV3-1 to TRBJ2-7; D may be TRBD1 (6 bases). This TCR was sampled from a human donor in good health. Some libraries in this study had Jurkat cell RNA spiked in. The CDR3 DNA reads TGTGCCAGCACGGCCGGGACACCCTACTACGAGCAGTACTTC. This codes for CASTAGTPYYEQYF.